The present TCR beta chain was sequenced within a study of response to subunit inactivated influenza vaccine. Findings of the study overall: T cells newly recruited by each seasonal influenza vaccination are few, the authors suggested.

This clonotype was counted a few times. Antigen: not known. TCRdb fed the RT-PCR reads into MiXCR, producing one record per CDR3 protein. The sample gives about 700,000 distinct CDR3 sequences, around 14% of which show up once; approximately 7% is in the top ten. The receptor was derived from a man in his fifties or sixties who received an inactivated influenza vaccine. This specimen was PBMCs from blood, taken 14 days before vaccination.

The CDR3 is CSARVTGREQYF. The DNA for the CDR3 is TGCAGTGCCAGGGTTACGGGTAGAGAGCAGTACTTC. The chain uses TRBV20-1 and TRBJ2-7; possible D gene TRBD1, 5 bases. The CDR3 sequence is 12 residues long. Germline V gives CDR1 DFQATT, CDR2 SNEGSKA (reference sequence). Between the trimmed V and J ends, which lost 6 bases and 7 bases, there was a span of 16 bases.